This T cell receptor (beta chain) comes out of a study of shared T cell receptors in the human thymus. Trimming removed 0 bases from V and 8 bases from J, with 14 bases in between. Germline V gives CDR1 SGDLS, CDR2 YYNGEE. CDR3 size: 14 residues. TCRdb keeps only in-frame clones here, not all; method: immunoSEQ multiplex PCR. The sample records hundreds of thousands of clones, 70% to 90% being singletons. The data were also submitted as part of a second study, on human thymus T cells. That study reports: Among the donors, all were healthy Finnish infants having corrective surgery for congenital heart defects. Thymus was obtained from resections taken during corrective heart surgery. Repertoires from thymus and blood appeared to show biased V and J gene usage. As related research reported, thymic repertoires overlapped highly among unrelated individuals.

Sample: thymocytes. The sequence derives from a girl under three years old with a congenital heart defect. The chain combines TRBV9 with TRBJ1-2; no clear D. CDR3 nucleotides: TGTGCCAGCAGCGTAGTCGATCTCGGTTCGGGCTACACCTTC. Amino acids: CASSVVDLGSGYTF.